The T cell receptor (beta chain) under discussion was sequenced for a study of cytomegalovirus exposure and HLA in healthy donors. PCR employed 60 Vbeta and 13 Jbeta primers. The assay was immunoSEQ multiplex PCR, and TCRdb's table has in-frame clones only and misses some. The data contain fewer than 200,000 clones, roughly 12% of them seen just once; the ten biggest clones take up approximately 8.3%. Germline V lookup: CDR1 MDHEN, CDR2 SYDVKM. The CDR3 loop spans 15 amino acids. V was shortened by 3 bases and J by 4 bases, with 12 bases between the two germline ends. In this sample, this clone turned up a few times. Antigen: not known. Study-wide points: Diagnosis of cytomegalovirus status made by the classifier reportedly showed high specificity and sensitivity. Researchers counted 164 TCR beta chains as cytomegalovirus-associated.

The sequenced sample was PBMCs. The V and J genes are TRBV28 and TRBJ2-2; perhaps TRBD1 as D (6 bases). The receptor was derived from a man in his fifties in good health and CMV-seropositive. CDR3 coding DNA: TGTGCCAGCAGTTTTACAGGGATTCCCACCGGGGAGCTGTTTTTT. Amino acid sequence: CASSFTGIPTGELFF.